Included here is one TCR beta chain sequence, with context. Antigen unknown. This specimen comes from a study of immune evolution from preneoplasia to lung adenocarcinoma. Study-wide results and limits: Highest clonality occurred in KRAS-mutant, not EGFR-mutant or double wild-type, nodules.

Profiled with immunoSEQ multiplex PCR; TCRdb holds only in-frame clones, not every one. Of approximately 2,700 clones listed, roughly 80% were seen once; the top ten hold roughly 5.2%. Trimming removed 4 bases at V and 8 bases at J, with 14 bases between. Germline V gene lookup returns CDR1 MNHNS and CDR2 SASEGT. The length of the CDR3 is 13 residues. The sequence was collected from a person in their sixties or seventies with invasive lung adenocarcinoma. The chain couples TRBV6-1 to TRBJ1-2; D is unclear. Sequencing input: FFPE invasive lung adenocarcinoma tissue. The CDR3 DNA is TGTGCCAGCAGTGCGGCCTGGTCCTTAGGCTACACCTTC. The encoded protein is CASSAAWSLGYTF.